This T cell receptor beta chain was obtained from a study of shared clonotypes between healthy human individuals. On this clone: Additional DNA sequences in this sample encode the identical CDR3.

This CDR3 is 11 amino acids long. Germline loops: CDR1 SEHNR, CDR2 FQNEAQ (reference sequence). Trimming took 1 base from V and 9 from J, leaving 4 bases between them. Sequencing used immunoSEQ multiplex PCR; TCRdb keeps in-frame clones, though not all of them. The sample has 2 million or so clones, 85% to 95% seen once. In the naive CD8 group, cells lacked CD45RO and were positively selected for CCR7, so terminally differentiated effector memory CD45RA+ cells were left out. V and J are TRBV7-9 and TRBJ2-1; D is undetermined. Source material: naive CD8+ T cells sorted from blood. This TCR was sampled from a man between 18 and 29 years old in good health. The CDR3 DNA follows: TGTGCCAGCAGCTTAGGGCCTGAGCAGTTCTTC. This sequence encodes CASSLGPEQFF.